This entry lists 22 T cell receptor beta chains sequenced from one sample in a study of T cells after yellow fever vaccination. TCRdb re-derived calls from the 5' RACE reads in MiXCR, one entry per CDR3 protein. The table lists around 310,000 distinct CDR3 sequences, 3.5% to 5% of them singletons. The input for sequencing was PBMCs, taken 15 days after the yellow fever booster vaccination. The source of these receptors is a man younger than 35 who received the YFV17D yellow fever vaccine.

The table lists this clonotype with many counts. The chain links TRBV9 to TRBJ2-3; D is undetermined. The CDR3 has 15 residues. V lost 0 bases, J lost 0 bases, and 8 bases lay in between. The germline V gene has CDR1 SGDLS and CDR2 YYNGEE. The CDR3 reads CASSVVGGSTDTQYF. CDR3 in DNA: TGTGCCAGCAGCGTAGTGGGCGGTAGCACAGATACGCAGTATTTT.

This clonotype was counted ten times or more. This rearrangement joins TRBV4-1 to TRBJ1-1; D is unclear. The germline V gene has CDR1 MGHRA and CDR2 YSYEKL. This CDR3 has 15 amino acids. The germline V and J ends were trimmed by 1 base and 5 bases, with 14 bases remaining between them. CDR3 DNA: TGCGCCAGCAGCCAAGCACGATTGGAGCAGACTGAAGCTTTCTTT. It is translated as CASSQARLEQTEAFF.

This clonotype has ten or more counts. J is TRBJ2-7 and V is TRBV5-1; 7 bases are a match to TRBD1. The V gene's germline CDR1 is SGHRS and CDR2 YFSETQ. The CDR3 covers 16 residues. J was trimmed by 3 bases and V by 4 bases; bases with no gene match: 13. In DNA, the CDR3 is TGCGCCAGCAGCGGGGTGACAGGGAAGGTAGGCTACGAGCAGTACTTC. Translating it yields CASSGVTGKVGYEQYF.

This clonotype showed up many times. The genes are TRBV7-9 and TRBJ2-7; TRBD1 is a possible D gene (5 bases). The CDR3 has 13 residues. V was trimmed by 2 bases and J by 3 bases, leaving 8 bases between them. Germline V lookup: CDR1 SEHNR, CDR2 FQNEAQ (reference sequence). CDR3 coding DNA: TGTGCCAGCAGCTTAAGGACAAGCTACGAGCAGTACTTC. This translates into CASSLRTSYEQYF. Together with reference TRBV7-9 and TRBJ2-7, the CDR3 gives the full variable domain: DTGVSQNPRHKITKRGQNVTFRCDPISEHNRLYWYRQTLGQGPEFLTYFQNEAQLEKSRLLSDRFSAERPKGSFSTLEIQRTEQGDSAMYLCASSLRTSYEQYFGPGTRLTVT.

The DNA of the CDR3 is TGTGCCAGCAGTGAAGATAGGAGGGGGAATATCTACGAGCAGTACTTC. It is translated as CASSEDRRGNIYEQYF. V usage is TRBV2 and J usage is TRBJ2-7, with D possibly being TRBD1 or TRBD2 (6 bases each). The CDR3 sequence is 16 residues long. V gave up 1 base and J gave up 3 bases, with 16 bases separating them. Germline CDR1 is SNHLY and CDR2 is FYNNEI.

Ten or more counts support this clonotype. The chain employs TRBV11-2 and TRBJ2-7, with TRBD2 identical over 14 bases. This CDR3 comprises 20 residues. Germline loops: CDR1 SGHAT, CDR2 FQNNGV. V shed 5 bases, J shed 5 bases, and the junction held 20 bases outside the gene matches. For the CDR3, the DNA is TGTGCCAGCAGCCGAGGGACTAGCGGGGGACGCCGTACCCAGGCTCACGAGCAGTACTTC. As protein: CASSRGTSGGRRTQAHEQYF.

The table lists this clonotype with many counts. The V and J genes are TRBV20-1 and TRBJ1-1; D gene ambiguous. The CDR3 is made up of 14 amino acids. Per germline, CDR1 DFQATT and CDR2 SNEGSKA (reference sequence). Trimming stripped 0 bases from V and 4 bases from J, with 12 bases between. CDR3 protein: CSARDPAGTTEAFF. CDR3 nucleotides: TGCAGTGCTAGAGATCCTGCAGGTACCACTGAAGCTTTCTTT.

This clonotype was recorded many times. The chain links TRBV7-9 to TRBJ2-1, with D possibly being TRBD2 (6 bases). The V end lost 5 bases, the J end lost 9 bases, and 14 bases lay between the germline ends. Germline loops: CDR1 SEHNR, CDR2 FQNEAQ (reference sequence). The CDR3 has 13 residues. The DNA for the CDR3 is TGTGCCAGCAGCCGTTTCTTCGGGAGTGAGCAGTTCTTC. Its translation is CASSRFFGSEQFF. Drawing the rest from reference TRBV7-9 and TRBJ2-1, the complete variable domain is DTGVSQNPRHKITKRGQNVTFRCDPISEHNRLYWYRQTLGQGPEFLTYFQNEAQLEKSRLLSDRFSAERPKGSFSTLEIQRTEQGDSAMYLCASSRFFGSEQFFGPGTRLTVL.

This clonotype came up a few times. The genes are TRBV24-1 and TRBJ2-3, with 10 bases matching TRBD1. This CDR3 comprises 14 residues. Per germline, CDR1 KGHDR and CDR2 SFDVKD. Trimming removed 7 bases from V and 6 bases from J; junction bases left unmatched: 6. The CDR3 coding sequence is TGTGCCACCAGCCGGGACAGGGGATGGGATACGCAGTATTTT. This codes for CATSRDRGWDTQYF.

This clonotype has only a few counts. V gene TRBV20-1 combines with J gene TRBJ1-2; 9 nucleotides agree with TRBD1. CDR1 DFQATT and CDR2 SNEGSKA come from the germline V gene (reference sequence). The CDR3 spans 15 residues. V was clipped by 0 bases and J by 3 bases; unmatched bases: 5. The CDR3 region has the DNA TGCAGTGCTAGAGATCCGGGACAGGGTTACTATGGCTACACCTTC. Residues: CSARDPGQGYYGYTF.

This clonotype was observed many times. The rearrangement joins TRBV4-1 to TRBJ2-4; TRBD2 matches at 11 bases. Germline lookup yields CDR1 MGHRA and CDR2 YSYEKL. Trimming cost V 5 bases and J 3 bases; bases outside gene matches: 12. The CDR3 length is 18 residues. The CDR3 protein is CASSTQLAGGSDKNIQYF. CDR3 DNA sequence: TGCGCCAGCAGCACCCAGTTAGCGGGGGGGTCGGACAAAAACATTCAGTACTTC.

This clonotype occurred a few times. V usage is TRBV12-3 or TRBV12-4 and J usage is TRBJ2-1, with 8 bases identical to TRBD2. Unmatched junction bases numbered 10, after V lost 7 bases and J lost 2 bases. The CDR3 loop spans 16 amino acids. The CDR3 spells CASNTLRGGPYNEQFF. For the CDR3, the DNA is TGTGCCAGCAACACCCTACGGGGGGGCCCCTACAATGAGCAGTTCTTC.

The J gene is TRBJ2-3, the V gene TRBV7-9, with D maybe TRBD1 (5 bases). Per the germline V gene, CDR1 is SEHNR and CDR2 is FQNEAQ (reference sequence). Trimming took 3 bases from V and 5 from J, leaving 9 bases between them. The CDR3 is made up of 13 amino acids. The CDR3 DNA follows: TGTGCCAGCAGCTTCCACAGGCAAGATACGCAGTATTTT. Translated, it gives CASSFHRQDTQYF.

This clonotype was picked up many times. The V call is TRBV10-3, the J call TRBJ2-7, with D perhaps given as TRBD1 or TRBD2 (5 bases each). Germline lookup yields CDR1 ENHRY and CDR2 SYGVKD. The V end lost 6 bases, the J end lost 10 bases, and 19 bases lay between the germline ends. The CDR3 extends over 13 amino acids. The chain's CDR3 is CAISAGKEGRQYF. The CDR3 DNA reads TGTGCCATCAGCGCTGGAAAAGAGGGGCGACAGTACTTC.

There are a few counts of this clonotype. The J gene is TRBJ1-4, the V gene TRBV7-8, with D uncertain. The CDR3 extends over 14 amino acids. Per the germline V gene, CDR1 is SGHVS and CDR2 is FQNEAQ. V dropped 5 bases and J dropped 4 bases, with 11 bases sitting between them. CDR3 DNA: TGTGCCAGCAGCCCACCTGGTTTTAATGAAAAACTGTTTTTT. This encodes CASSPPGFNEKLFF.

This clonotype was picked up many times. This chain links TRBV7-2 with TRBJ2-3, with 9 nucleotides matching TRBD2. CDR1 and CDR2 from the germline V gene are SGHTA and FQGNSA. After removal of 2 bases from V and 6 bases from J, the junction contained 6 bases not matched to a gene. CDR3 length: 15 residues. The CDR3 region is CASSLIAGAGDTQYF. CDR3 nucleotide sequence: TGTGCCAGCAGCTTAATAGCGGGGGCGGGGGATACGCAGTATTTT.

In its sample, this clonotype was seen many times. The chain has TRBV10-3 and TRBJ2-3; no clear D. Germline values: CDR1 ENHRY, CDR2 SYGVKD. The CDR3 loop spans 13 amino acids. V dropped 4 bases and J dropped 5 bases, with 10 bases sitting between them. The CDR3 region has the DNA TGTGCCATCAGTGGACACCTACGAGATACGCAGTATTTT. This encodes CAISGHLRDTQYF.

This clonotype was counted many times. V usage is TRBV11-1 and J usage is TRBJ2-2; no definite D call. V lost 5 bases to trimming and J lost 8 bases, with 15 bases between them. The CDR3 totals 14 residues. Germline CDR1 and CDR2: SGHAT and FQDESV (reference sequence). CDR3 DNA sequence: TGTGCCAGCAGCCCCTCGGTGGTCTTTGGGGAGCTGTTTTTT. It translates to CASSPSVVFGELFF.

There are a few counts of this clonotype. The chain is built from TRBV5-1 and TRBJ2-2; weak D call: TRBD2 (5 bases). Trimming stripped 5 bases from V and 5 bases from J, with 16 bases between. The CDR3 runs 15 residues. Germline CDR1 reads SGHRS; CDR2 reads YFSETQ. Written as DNA, the CDR3 is TGCGCCAGCAGTACCGGGATCATTCAGACCGGGGAGCTGTTTTTT. This encodes CASSTGIIQTGELFF.

V is TRBV5-1 and J is TRBJ1-4; tentatively, D is TRBD1 (6 bases). The germline V and J ends were trimmed by 6 bases and 8 bases, with 20 bases remaining between them. The CDR3 consists of 15 residues. Germline CDR1 reads SGHRS; CDR2 reads YFSETQ. The CDR3 spells CASTLGGGAAEKLFF. The CDR3 DNA reads as TGCGCCAGCACACTGGGAGGGGGAGCAGCGGAAAAACTGTTTTTT.

This clonotype was observed many times. The genes are TRBV12-3 or TRBV12-4 and TRBJ1-1; 8 nucleotides match TRBD1. The CDR3 loop spans 14 amino acids. Trimming removed 4 bases from V and 3 bases from J; junction bases left unmatched: 4. This CDR3 reads CASSSGQVDTEAFF. The CDR3 DNA reads TGTGCCAGCAGTTCGGGACAGGTGGACACTGAAGCTTTCTTT.

This clonotype was observed a handful of times. The CDR3: CSAREEMTGETFIKFETEAFF. As DNA, the CDR3 is TGCAGTGCTAGAGAAGAGATGACAGGGGAAACATTTATTAAATTCGAGACTGAAGCTTTCTTT. V usage is TRBV20-1 and J usage is TRBJ1-1; 8 bases match TRBD1. Trimming took 0 bases from V and 5 from J; bases not matched to a gene: 26. Germline loops: CDR1 DFQATT, CDR2 SNEGSKA (reference sequence). The CDR3 consists of 21 residues.